This T cell receptor (beta chain) was recorded in a study of memory CD4+ T cells and cytomegalovirus serostatus. Study information: Donors were healthy Belgian adults, 10 or so CMV seropositive and 24 seronegative.

Single viable CD3+CD4+CD8-CD45RO+ cells were sorted as the memory CD4+ T cells. The CDR3 contains 13 residues. V dropped 5 bases and J dropped 3 bases, with 10 bases sitting between them. The germline gives CDR1 SGHTA, CDR2 FQGNSA. Remarks on this clone: Its target is not known.

The study, taken as a whole, reports: CD4+ memory repertoires contained 67 of 164 reported CMV TCRbeta sequences.

Authors' data handling: Out-of-frame sequences were removed, leaving some 2 million distinct TCRbeta sequences. Sequencing was performed with immunoSEQ multiplex PCR; in TCRdb, only in-frame clones are kept and a portion is missing. V and J calls plus clone size are reproduced from that table; the DNA served to infer D and trimming. This table has about 52,000 clones, around 83% appearing once. Material for sequencing was memory CD4+ T cells from blood. This sequence joins TRBV7-2 and TRBJ1-2; no clear D. This TCR was recovered from an adult in good health and CMV-seropositive. DNA of the CDR3: TGTGCCAGCAGCCCCAGCATTGACTATGGCTACACCTTC. It translates to CASSPSIDYGYTF.